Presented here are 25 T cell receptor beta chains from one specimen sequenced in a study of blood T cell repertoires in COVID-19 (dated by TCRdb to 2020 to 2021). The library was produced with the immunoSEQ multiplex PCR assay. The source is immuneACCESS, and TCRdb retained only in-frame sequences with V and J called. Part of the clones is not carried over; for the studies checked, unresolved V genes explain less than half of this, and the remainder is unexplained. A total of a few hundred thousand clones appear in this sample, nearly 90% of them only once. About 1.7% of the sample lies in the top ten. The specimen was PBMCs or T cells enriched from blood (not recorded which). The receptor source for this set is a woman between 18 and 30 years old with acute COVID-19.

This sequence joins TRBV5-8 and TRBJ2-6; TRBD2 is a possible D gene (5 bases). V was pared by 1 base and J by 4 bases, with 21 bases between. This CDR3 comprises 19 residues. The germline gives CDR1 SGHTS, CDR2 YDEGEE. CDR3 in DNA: TGTGCCAGCAGCTTGTATCCCCTGGAGGCCCTTGGAGGGGCCAACGTCCTGACTTTC. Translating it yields CASSLYPLEALGGANVLTF.

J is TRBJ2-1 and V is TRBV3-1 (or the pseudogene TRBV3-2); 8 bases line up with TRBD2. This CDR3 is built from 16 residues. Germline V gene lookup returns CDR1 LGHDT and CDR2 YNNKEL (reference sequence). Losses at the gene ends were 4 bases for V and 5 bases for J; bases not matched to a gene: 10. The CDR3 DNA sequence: TGTGCCAGCAGCCCCTCTTTCGGACTAGCAAACAATGAGCAGTTCTTC. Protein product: CASSPSFGLANNEQFF.

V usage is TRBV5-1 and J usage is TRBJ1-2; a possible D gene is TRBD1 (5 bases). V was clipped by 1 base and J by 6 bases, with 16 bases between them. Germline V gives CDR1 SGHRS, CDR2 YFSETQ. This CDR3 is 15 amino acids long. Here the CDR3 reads CASSLWSRAMDGYTF. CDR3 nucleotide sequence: TGCGCCAGCAGCTTGTGGTCCAGGGCCATGGATGGCTACACCTTC.

The DNA of the CDR3 is TGTGCCAGCAGCTTGACCGGGACTAGCGGCAATGAGCAGTTCTTC. Translating gives CASSLTGTSGNEQFF. V gene TRBV7-9 combines with J gene TRBJ2-1; 11 bases are shared with TRBD2. Germline CDR1 is SEHNR and CDR2 is FQNEAQ (reference sequence). V lost 3 bases to trimming and J lost 6 bases; unmatched junction nucleotides: 4. This CDR3 has 15 residues. Based on the CDR3 plus reference TRBV7-9 and TRBJ2-1, the full variable domain is DTGVSQNPRHKITKRGQNVTFRCDPISEHNRLYWYRQTLGQGPEFLTYFQNEAQLEKSRLLSDRFSAERPKGSFSTLEIQRTEQGDSAMYLCASSLTGTSGNEQFFGPGTRLTVL.

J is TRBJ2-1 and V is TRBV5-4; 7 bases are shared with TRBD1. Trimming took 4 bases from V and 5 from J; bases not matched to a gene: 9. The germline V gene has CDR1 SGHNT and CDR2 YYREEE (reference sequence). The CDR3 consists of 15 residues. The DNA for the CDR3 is TGTGCCAGCAGCATTATCGGACAGGTGAACAATGAGCAGTTCTTC. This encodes CASSIIGQVNNEQFF. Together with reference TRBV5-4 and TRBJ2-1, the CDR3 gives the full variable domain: ETGVTQSPTHLIKTRGQQVTLRCSSQSGHNTVSWYQQALGQGPQFIFQYYREEENGRGNFPPRFSGLQFPNYSSELNVNALELDDSALYLCASSIIGQVNNEQFFGPGTRLTVL.

The CDR3 loop is CSVLGLAGGNSYEQYF. The CDR3 DNA sequence: TGCAGCGTACTGGGACTAGCGGGAGGAAACTCCTACGAGCAGTACTTC. The chain links TRBV29-1 to TRBJ2-7; 15 nucleotides match TRBD2. Per the germline V gene, CDR1 is SQVTM and CDR2 is ANQGSEA. Trimming took 6 bases from V and 0 from J; bases not matched to a gene: 6. CDR3 length equals 16 residues.

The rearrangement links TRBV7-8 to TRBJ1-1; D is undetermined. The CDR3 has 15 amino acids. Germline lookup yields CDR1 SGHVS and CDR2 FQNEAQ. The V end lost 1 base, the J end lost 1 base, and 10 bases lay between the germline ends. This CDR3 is CASSLVRLRNTEAFF. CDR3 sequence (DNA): TGTGCCAGCAGCTTAGTTCGGTTGCGGAACACTGAAGCTTTCTTT.

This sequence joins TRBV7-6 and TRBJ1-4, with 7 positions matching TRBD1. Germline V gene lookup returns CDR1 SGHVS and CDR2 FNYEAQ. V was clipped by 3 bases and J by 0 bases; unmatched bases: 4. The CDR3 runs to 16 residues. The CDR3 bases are TGTGCCAGCAGCTTGGCAGGGGGATCAACTAATGAAAAACTGTTTTTT. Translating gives CASSLAGGSTNEKLFF.

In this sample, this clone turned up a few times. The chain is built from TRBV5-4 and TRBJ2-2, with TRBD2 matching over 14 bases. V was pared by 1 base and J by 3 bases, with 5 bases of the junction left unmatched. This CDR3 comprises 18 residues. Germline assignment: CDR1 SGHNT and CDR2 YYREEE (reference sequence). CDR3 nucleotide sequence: TGTGCCAGCAGCTTGAGGACTAGCGGGAGGAGGGACACCGGGGAGCTGTTTTTT. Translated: CASSLRTSGRRDTGELFF.

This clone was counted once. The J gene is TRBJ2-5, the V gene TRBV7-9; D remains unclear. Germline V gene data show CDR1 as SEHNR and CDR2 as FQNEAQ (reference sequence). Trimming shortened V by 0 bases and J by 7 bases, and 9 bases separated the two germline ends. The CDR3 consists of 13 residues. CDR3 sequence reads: CASSLALIGTQYF. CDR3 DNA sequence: TGTGCCAGCAGCTTAGCGCTAATTGGGACCCAGTACTTC.

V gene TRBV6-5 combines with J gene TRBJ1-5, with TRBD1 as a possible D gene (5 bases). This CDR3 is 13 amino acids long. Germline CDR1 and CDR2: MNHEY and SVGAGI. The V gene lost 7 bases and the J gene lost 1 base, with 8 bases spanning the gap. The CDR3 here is CASNGGSNQPQHF. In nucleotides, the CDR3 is TGTGCCAGCAACGGGGGGAGCAATCAGCCCCAGCATTTT.

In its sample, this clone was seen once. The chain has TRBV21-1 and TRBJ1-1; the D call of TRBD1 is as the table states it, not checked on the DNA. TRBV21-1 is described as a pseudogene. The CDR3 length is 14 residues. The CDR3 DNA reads TGTGCCAGCAGCGACCGGGACAAGGACACTGAAGCTTTCTTT. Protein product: CASSDRDKDTEAFF.

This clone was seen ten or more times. DNA of the CDR3: TGTGCCAGCAGCTTATTCCGGAGGACGAACACCGGGGAGCTGTTTTTT. As protein: CASSLFRRTNTGELFF. V usage is TRBV5-8 and J usage is TRBJ2-2, with D possibly TRBD2 on 5 matching bases. Trimming cost V 2 bases and J 0 bases, with 11 bases left between them. Germline V gene sequence: CDR1 SGHTS, CDR2 YDEGEE. The CDR3 runs to 16 residues.

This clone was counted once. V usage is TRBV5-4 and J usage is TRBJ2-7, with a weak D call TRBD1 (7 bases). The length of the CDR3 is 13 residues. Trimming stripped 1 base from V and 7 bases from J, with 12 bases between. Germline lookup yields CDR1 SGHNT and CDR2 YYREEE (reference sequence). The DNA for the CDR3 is TGTGCCAGCAGCTTGAAGACAGGGAGGGAGCAGTACTTC. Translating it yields CASSLKTGREQYF.

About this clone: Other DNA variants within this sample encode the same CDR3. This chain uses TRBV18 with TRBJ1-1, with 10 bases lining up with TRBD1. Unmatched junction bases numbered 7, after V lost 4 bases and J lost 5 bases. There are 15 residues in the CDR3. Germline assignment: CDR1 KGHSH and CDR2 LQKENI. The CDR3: CASSLTGTGETEAFF. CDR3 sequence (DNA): TGTGCCAGCTCACTAACCGGGACAGGGGAAACTGAAGCTTTCTTT.

The CDR3 is CASSSTVQETQYF. Written as DNA, the CDR3 is TGTGCCAGCAGCTCGACAGTCCAAGAGACCCAGTACTTC. The V gene is TRBV6-5, the J gene TRBJ2-5, with D tentatively TRBD1 (5 bases). Trimming left V 6 bases short and J 1 base short, with 9 bases between. The germline CDR1 and CDR2 sequences are MNHEY and SVGAGI. The CDR3 is 13 amino acids.

This CDR3 is CAWSVQRGDNEQFF. The CDR3 bases are TGTGCCTGGAGTGTACAGCGGGGAGATAATGAGCAGTTCTTC. V gene TRBV30 combines with J gene TRBJ2-1; 7 positions match TRBD2. CDR3 size: 14 residues. Germline V gene sequence: CDR1 GTSNPN, CDR2 SVGIG (reference sequence). V lost 0 bases to trimming and J lost 7 bases; unmatched junction nucleotides: 6.

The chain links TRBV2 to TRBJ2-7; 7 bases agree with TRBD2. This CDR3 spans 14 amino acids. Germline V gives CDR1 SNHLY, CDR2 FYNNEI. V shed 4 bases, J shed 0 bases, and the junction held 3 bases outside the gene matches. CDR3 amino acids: CASSGTSDSYEQYF. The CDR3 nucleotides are TGTGCCAGCAGTGGTACTAGCGACTCCTACGAGCAGTACTTC.

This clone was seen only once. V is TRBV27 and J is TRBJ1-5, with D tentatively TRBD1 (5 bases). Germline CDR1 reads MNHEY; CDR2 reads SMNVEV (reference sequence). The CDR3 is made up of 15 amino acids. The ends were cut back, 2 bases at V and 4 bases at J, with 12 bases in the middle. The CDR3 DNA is TGTGCCAGCAGTTTAACCAGGGCTCGGAATCAGCCCCAGCATTTT. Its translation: CASSLTRARNQPQHF.

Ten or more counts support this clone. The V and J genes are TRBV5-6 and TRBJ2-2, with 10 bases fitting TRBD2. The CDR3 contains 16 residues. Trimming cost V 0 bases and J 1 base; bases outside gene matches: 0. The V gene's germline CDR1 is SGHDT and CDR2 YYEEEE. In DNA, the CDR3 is TGTGCCAGCAGCTTGGCTAGCGGGAGGAACACCGGGGAGCTGTTTTTT. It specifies CASSLASGRNTGELFF.

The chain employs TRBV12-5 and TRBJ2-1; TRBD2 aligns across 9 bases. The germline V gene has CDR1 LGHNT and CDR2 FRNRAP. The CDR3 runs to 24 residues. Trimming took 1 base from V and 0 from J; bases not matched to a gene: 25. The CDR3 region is CASGLASLAGGLRGNRSSYNEQFF. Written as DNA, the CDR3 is TGTGCTAGTGGTTTGGCCTCCCTCGCGGGAGGGCTAAGGGGGAATCGGAGCTCCTACAATGAGCAGTTCTTC.

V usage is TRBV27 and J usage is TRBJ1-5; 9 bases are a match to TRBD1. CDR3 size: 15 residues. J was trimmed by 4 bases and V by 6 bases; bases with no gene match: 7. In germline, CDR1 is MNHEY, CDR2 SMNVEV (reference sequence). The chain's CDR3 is CASRRQGQGNQPQHF. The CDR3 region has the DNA TGTGCCAGCAGAAGACAGGGACAGGGTAATCAGCCCCAGCATTTT.

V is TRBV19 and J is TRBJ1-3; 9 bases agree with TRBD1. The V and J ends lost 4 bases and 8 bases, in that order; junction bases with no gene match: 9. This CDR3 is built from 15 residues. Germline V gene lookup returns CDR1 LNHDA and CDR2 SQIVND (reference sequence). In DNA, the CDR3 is TGTGCCAGTAGTAGACAGGGGGAAGACTTTGACACCATATATTTT. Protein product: CASSRQGEDFDTIYF.

The CDR3 DNA reads as TGCGCCAGCAGCCTAGCGGGATCTAGATCCTACGAGCAGTACTTC. Translating it yields CASSLAGSRSYEQYF. The chain has TRBV5-1 and TRBJ2-7; 9 bases are a match to TRBD2. CDR3 size: 15 residues. With 4 bases clipped from V and 1 base from J, the junction kept 6 bases outside the gene matches. Germline V gene lookup returns CDR1 SGHRS and CDR2 YFSETQ.

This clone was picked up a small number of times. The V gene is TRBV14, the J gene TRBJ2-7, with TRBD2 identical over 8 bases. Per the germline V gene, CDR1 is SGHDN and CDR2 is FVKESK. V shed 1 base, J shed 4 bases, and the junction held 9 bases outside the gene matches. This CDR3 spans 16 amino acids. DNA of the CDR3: TGTGCCAGCAGCCAAGGAACCGGGACTAGTGGTTACGAGCAGTACTTC. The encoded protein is CASSQGTGTSGYEQYF.